These 31 T cell receptor beta chains share one sample of origin, sequenced in a study of CD8+ T cells in alopecia areata. Extracted RNA was reverse transcribed, and the resulting cDNA served as sequencing template. The table came from immunoSEQ multiplex PCR; TCRdb's copy has only in-frame clones and leaves some out. Seen here are roughly 250,000 clones, about two thirds observed once, and the top ten hold around 1.2%. The specimen was CD4+ T cells sorted from blood, collected at week 0. These receptors were obtained from a human donor with alopecia areata.

This clone was counted between two and nine times. The chain couples TRBV29-1 to TRBJ2-7, with 7 bases matching TRBD1. The V gene end was trimmed by 4 bases and the J gene end by 4 bases; junction bases not matched to a gene: 4. Germline CDR1 reads SQVTM; CDR2 reads ANQGSEA. The CDR3 has 12 amino acids. The CDR3 nucleotides are TGCAGCGTTGTGACAGGGACGTACGAGCAGTACTTC. It specifies CSVVTGTYEQYF.

The rearrangement links TRBV29-1 to TRBJ2-1, with 8 bases matching TRBD2. Germline CDR1 is SQVTM and CDR2 is ANQGSEA. The CDR3 spans 14 residues. J was trimmed by 0 bases and V by 5 bases; bases with no gene match: 3. The CDR3 DNA reads TGCAGCGTTTGCGGGGGGATCTCCTACAATGAGCAGTTCTTC. It yields the protein CSVCGGISYNEQFF.

The chain carries TRBV29-1 and TRBJ2-2; D unresolved. The CDR3 spans 15 residues. The V end was cut by 4 bases, the J end by 1 base, with 13 bases between. Per the germline V gene, CDR1 is SQVTM and CDR2 is ANQGSEA. Here the CDR3 DNA reads TGCAGCGTTGGGGATGATAGAAAGAACACCGGGGAGCTGTTTTTT. Translation: CSVGDDRKNTGELFF.

A single count supports this clone. The chain combines TRBV30 with TRBJ1-6; the D is unclear. The V and J ends lost 0 bases and 12 bases respectively, with 12 bases between them. The CDR3 totals 13 residues. Looked up from germline, CDR1 is GTSNPN and CDR2 is SVGIG (reference sequence). The CDR3 region has the DNA TGTGCCTGGAGTGTACTATCGGGAGAACCCCTCCACTTT. It encodes CAWSVLSGEPLHF.

CDR3 sequence: CASRASGGSDEQYF. Here the CDR3 DNA reads TGTGCCAGCAGGGCTAGCGGGGGATCGGACGAGCAGTACTTC. The rearrangement uses TRBV6-5 and TRBJ2-7, with 10 bases fitting TRBD2. CDR1 MNHEY and CDR2 SVGAGI come from the germline V gene. The CDR3 extends over 14 amino acids. The J segment lost 5 bases and the V segment lost 6 bases, leaving 7 bases of the junction unmatched.

The rearrangement uses TRBV9 and TRBJ1-2; 7 bases line up with TRBD1. This CDR3 contains 17 residues. V was pared by 0 bases and J by 0 bases, with 8 bases of the junction left unmatched. Looked up from germline, CDR1 is SGDLS and CDR2 is YYNGEE. CDR3 sequence reads: CASSVGDSLPTNYGYTF. In DNA form, the CDR3 reads TGTGCCAGCAGCGTAGGGGACAGCCTACCCACTAACTATGGCTACACCTTC.

This rearrangement joins TRBV27 to TRBJ2-7, with a possible D match to TRBD1 (6 bases). The length of the CDR3 is 15 residues. Germline CDR1 is MNHEY and CDR2 is SMNVEV (reference sequence). Trimming shortened V by 6 bases and J by 3 bases, and 18 bases separated the two germline ends. CDR3 protein: CASSPLDSLNYEQYF. The CDR3 bases are TGTGCCAGCAGCCCGCTGGACAGCCTTAACTACGAGCAGTACTTC.

This clone was picked up a small number of times. The CDR3 DNA sequence: TGTGCCAGCAGTCGCTCACAGGGTTTTTACTATGGCTACACCTTC. Translated, it gives CASSRSQGFYYGYTF. The genes are TRBV6-5 and TRBJ1-2, with a possible D match to TRBD1 (6 bases). Trimming stripped 5 bases from V and 3 bases from J, with 16 bases between. Germline-derived CDR1 and CDR2 are MNHEY and SVGAGI. This CDR3 spans 15 amino acids.

This clone was detected a few times. The chain employs TRBV5-6 and TRBJ2-1, with D perhaps matching TRBD2 (6 bases). V was clipped by 5 bases and J by 9 bases, with 9 bases between them. Per germline, CDR1 SGHDT and CDR2 YYEEEE. The CDR3 totals 11 residues. In DNA, the CDR3 is TGTGCCAGCAGGTGGGGGGTTGAGCAGTTCTTC. Its protein product is CASRWGVEQFF.

This clone appeared a few times. The V gene is TRBV11-2, the J gene TRBJ2-7; D unclear. The V gene lost 1 base and the J gene lost 0 bases, with 22 bases spanning the gap. The length of the CDR3 is 19 residues. Germline CDR1 SGHAT, CDR2 FQNNGV. The CDR3 region is CASSLAVRVSRASSYEQYF. The DNA of the CDR3 is TGTGCCAGCAGCTTAGCCGTCCGGGTATCAAGAGCAAGCTCCTACGAGCAGTACTTC.

The CDR3 loop is CASSAVFNEQFF. The CDR3 DNA sequence: TGTGCCAGCTCAGCAGTCTTCAATGAGCAGTTCTTC. The chain couples TRBV18 to TRBJ2-1, with D unresolved. This CDR3 region has 12 residues. With 5 bases removed from V and 6 bases from J, the gap between germline ends came to 8 bases. Per the germline V gene, CDR1 is KGHSH and CDR2 is LQKENI. The complete variable domain, with remaining parts taken from reference TRBV18 and TRBJ2-1, reads NAGVMQNPRHLVRRRGQEARLRCSPMKGHSHVYWYRQLPEEGLKFMVYLQKENIIDESGMPKERFSAEFPKEGPSILRIQQVVRGDSAAYFCASSAVFNEQFFGPGTRLTVL.

Only a few counts were recorded for this clone. This chain connects TRBV29-1 to TRBJ2-7, with unresolved D. Trimming cost V 4 bases and J 1 base, with 11 bases left between them. The CDR3 runs to 13 residues. Germline assignment: CDR1 SQVTM and CDR2 ANQGSEA. The CDR3, as DNA: TGCAGCGTTGTCCTAGTTATATCCTACGAGCAGTACTTC. This sequence encodes CSVVLVISYEQYF.

The chain has TRBV6-5 and TRBJ1-6; TRBD1 aligns across 8 bases. The germline CDR1 and CDR2 sequences are MNHEY and SVGAGI. V was pared by 2 bases and J by 10 bases, with 10 bases of the junction left unmatched. This CDR3 is 16 amino acids long. CDR3 in DNA: TGTGCCAGCAGTTACGGAAGATCAGGGGGCGCGTCACCCCTCCACTTT. Its protein is CASSYGRSGGASPLHF.

The CDR3 protein is CASQTGRETQYF. The CDR3 nucleotides are TGTGCCAGCCAAACAGGGCGGGAGACCCAGTACTTC. The V and J genes are TRBV7-9 and TRBJ2-5; D perhaps matches TRBD1 (6 bases). Germline values: CDR1 SEHNR, CDR2 FQNEAQ (reference sequence). The CDR3 runs 12 residues. Trimming cost V 8 bases and J 5 bases, with 12 bases left between them.

This clone occurred a few times. V and J are TRBV4-2 and TRBJ2-3, with D unresolved. Germline V gene data show CDR1 as LGHNA and CDR2 as YNFKEQ. The V end lost 3 bases, the J end lost 4 bases, and 11 bases lay between the germline ends. The CDR3 consists of 14 residues. DNA for the CDR3: TGTGCCAGCAGCCAGGATGCGAGCCCAGATACGCAGTATTTT. This codes for CASSQDASPDTQYF.

V and J are TRBV7-2 and TRBJ2-1; 13 bases agree with TRBD2. This CDR3 is built from 15 residues. V was clipped by 6 bases and J by 9 bases; unmatched bases: 8. Germline values: CDR1 SGHTA, CDR2 FQGNSA. The CDR3 is CASRAPGLAGFEQFF. The CDR3 DNA sequence: TGTGCCAGCAGAGCGCCGGGACTAGCGGGGTTTGAGCAGTTCTTC.

The gene calls are TRBV7-3 and TRBJ1-2, with D perhaps matching TRBD1 (5 bases). The V and J ends lost 4 bases and 2 bases respectively, with 11 bases between them. CDR1 and CDR2 (germline): SGHTA, FQGTGA. CDR3 length: 14 amino acids. In DNA form, the CDR3 reads TGTGCCAGCAGCTCCTCCGGGGGGAACTATGGCTACACCTTC. Its protein product is CASSSSGGNYGYTF.

CDR3: CSVAKGGGQQTQYF. In nucleotides, the CDR3 is TGCAGCGTTGCGAAGGGGGGGGGCCAGCAGACCCAGTACTTC. The chain couples TRBV29-1 to TRBJ2-5, with D possibly being TRBD2 (7 bases). Germline CDR1 SQVTM, CDR2 ANQGSEA. The CDR3 consists of 14 residues. V was clipped by 4 bases and J by 6 bases, with 18 bases between them.

The sample holds many counts of this clone. The chain uses TRBV4-3 and TRBJ1-1; 8 nucleotides match TRBD1. The CDR3 is made up of 14 amino acids. Trimming cost V 2 bases and J 3 bases; bases outside gene matches: 2. Germline V gene sequence: CDR1 LGHNA, CDR2 YSLEER. CDR3 protein: CASSQQTGDTEAFF. The CDR3 DNA reads TGCGCCAGCAGCCAACAGACAGGGGACACTGAAGCTTTCTTT.

The V gene is TRBV29-1, the J gene TRBJ2-7; unclear D gene. Germline loops: CDR1 SQVTM, CDR2 ANQGSEA. The CDR3 extends over 12 amino acids. Deletions cut 3 bases from V and 7 bases from J, with 13 bases between. The CDR3 loop is CSVENTSWEQYF. DNA for the CDR3: TGCAGCGTTGAGAACACCTCTTGGGAGCAGTACTTC.

The V gene is TRBV7-9, the J gene TRBJ2-7; maybe TRBD1 (6 bases). V gave up 3 bases and J gave up 4 bases, with 19 bases separating them. CDR1 and CDR2 (germline): SEHNR, FQNEAQ (reference sequence). The length of the CDR3 is 16 residues. The CDR3 region has the DNA TGTGCCAGCAGCTTCGAGGTCGGCAGGGGAAGGTACGAGCAGTACTTC. This sequence encodes CASSFEVGRGRYEQYF.

The CDR3 nucleotides read TGTGCCAGCAGCCCCGTCCGGGGGGGCACCCTCCACTTT. It codes for CASSPVRGGTLHF. This chain connects TRBV11-2 to TRBJ1-6; a weak D match, TRBD1 (6 bases). Looked up from germline, CDR1 is SGHAT and CDR2 is FQNNGV. Trimming shortened V by 5 bases and J by 14 bases, and 16 bases separated the two germline ends. This CDR3 has 13 residues.

Here the CDR3 reads CASSWGQGKQYF. The CDR3 nucleotides read TGCGCCAGCAGCTGGGGACAGGGGAAGCAGTACTTC. The chain employs TRBV5-1 and TRBJ2-7; TRBD1 matches 10 bases. The length of the CDR3 is 12 residues. The germline CDR1 and CDR2 sequences are SGHRS and YFSETQ. The ends lost 3 bases at V and 8 bases at J; junction bases unmatched: 2.

The chain uses TRBV11-2 and TRBJ2-3, with 12 bases lining up with TRBD1. Per the germline V gene, CDR1 is SGHAT and CDR2 is FQNNGV. V shed 1 base, J shed 7 bases, and the junction held 3 bases outside the gene matches. This CDR3 spans 15 amino acids. CDR3 in DNA: TGTGCCAGCAGCTTAGTTGGGACAGGGGGCTATACGCAGTATTTT. Translating it yields CASSLVGTGGYTQYF.

The DNA of the CDR3 is TGTGCCAGCAGTTACTCGAAGCGGGGGGGCGCAAATACGCAGTATTTT. It is translated as CASSYSKRGGANTQYF. V is TRBV6-5 and J is TRBJ2-3, with 10 bases matching TRBD2. The CDR3 loop spans 16 amino acids. Trimming at V came to 0 bases and at J to 7 bases, leaving 7 bases not matched to a gene. The germline V gene encodes CDR1 MNHEY and CDR2 SVGAGI.

The V call is TRBV7-9, the J call TRBJ2-1; 7 bases align to TRBD2. Germline V gene lookup returns CDR1 SEHNR and CDR2 FQNEAQ (reference sequence). With 8 bases clipped from V and 7 bases from J, the junction kept 5 bases outside the gene matches. The CDR3 runs 12 residues. CDR3 nucleotides: TGTGCCAGCCTCCCAGCGGGGAATGAGCAGTTCTTC. Its translation: CASLPAGNEQFF. The complete variable domain, with remaining parts taken from reference TRBV7-9 and TRBJ2-1, reads DTGVSQNPRHKITKRGQNVTFRCDPISEHNRLYWYRQTLGQGPEFLTYFQNEAQLEKSRLLSDRFSAERPKGSFSTLEIQRTEQGDSAMYLCASLPAGNEQFFGPGTRLTVL.

This sequence joins TRBV9 and TRBJ2-1; 10 bases line up with TRBD2. Germline values: CDR1 SGDLS, CDR2 YYNGEE. V lost 4 bases, J lost 7 bases, and 8 bases stayed unmatched. The CDR3 is 15 amino acids. DNA for the CDR3: TGTGCCAGCAGCTTGGCGGGACTAGCGAAGAATGAGCAGTTCTTC. Translated, it gives CASSLAGLAKNEQFF. Supplemented by reference TRBV9 and TRBJ2-1, the full variable domain reads DSGVTQTPKHLITATGQRVTLRCSPRSGDLSVYWYQQSLDQGLQFLIQYYNGEERAKGNILERFSAQQFPDLHSELNLSSLELGDSALYFCASSLAGLAKNEQFFGPGTRLTVL.

This chain uses TRBV2 with TRBJ2-5; 9 bases map to TRBD2. CDR3 length equals 15 residues. Germline loops: CDR1 SNHLY, CDR2 FYNNEI. Trimming removed 2 bases from V and 6 bases from J; junction bases left unmatched: 7. CDR3 DNA: TGTGCCAGCAGTGAACTGGCGGGGGGGACGAAGACCCAGTACTTC. As protein: CASSELAGGTKTQYF. Drawing the rest from reference TRBV2 and TRBJ2-5, the complete variable domain is EPEVTQTPSHQVTQMGQEVILRCVPISNHLYFYWYRQILGQKVEFLVSFYNNEISEKSEIFDDQFSVERPDGSNFTLKIRSTKLEDSAMYFCASSELAGGTKTQYFGPGTRLLVL.

There are a few counts of this clone. The gene calls are TRBV5-1 and TRBJ2-7; tentative D call: TRBD1 (6 bases). This CDR3 is 15 amino acids long. The V gene lost 4 bases and the J gene lost 1 base, with 15 bases spanning the gap. CDR1 is SGHRS and CDR2 is YFSETQ in the germline V gene. The CDR3 coding sequence is TGCGCCAGCAGCGCCTATCCGGGACAATCCTACGAGCAGTACTTC. Residues: CASSAYPGQSYEQYF. The full variable domain, completed using reference TRBV5-1 and TRBJ2-7, is KAGVTQTPRYLIKTRGQQVTLSCSPISGHRSVSWYQQTPGQGLQFLFEYFSETQRNKGNFPGRFSGRQFSNSRSEMNVSTLELGDSALYLCASSAYPGQSYEQYFGPGTRLTVT.

This clone occurred a few times. The chain carries TRBV7-9 and TRBJ1-3; D not certain. There are 16 residues in the CDR3. Germline CDR1 is SEHNR and CDR2 is FQNEAQ (reference sequence). V was trimmed by 0 bases and J by 0 bases, leaving 9 bases between them. The CDR3 DNA reads TGTGCCAGCAGCTTAGCGCGGGAGGTCTCTGGAAACACCATATATTTT. It encodes CASSLAREVSGNTIYF.

V usage is TRBV30 and J usage is TRBJ1-6; TRBD1 might be the D (5 bases). CDR3 length: 13 residues. Trimming shortened V by 4 bases and J by 7 bases, and 11 bases separated the two germline ends. Looked up from germline, CDR1 is GTSNPN and CDR2 is SVGIG (reference sequence). The chain's CDR3 is CAWMVGENSPLHF. The CDR3 DNA reads TGTGCCTGGATGGTGGGGGAAAATTCACCCCTCCACTTT. Drawing the rest from reference TRBV30 and TRBJ1-6, the complete variable domain is SQTIHQWPATLVQPVGSPLSLECTVEGTSNPNLYWYRQAAGRGLQLLFYSVGIGQISSEVPQNLSASRPQDRQFILSSKKLLLSDSGFYLCAWMVGENSPLHFGNGTRLTVT.